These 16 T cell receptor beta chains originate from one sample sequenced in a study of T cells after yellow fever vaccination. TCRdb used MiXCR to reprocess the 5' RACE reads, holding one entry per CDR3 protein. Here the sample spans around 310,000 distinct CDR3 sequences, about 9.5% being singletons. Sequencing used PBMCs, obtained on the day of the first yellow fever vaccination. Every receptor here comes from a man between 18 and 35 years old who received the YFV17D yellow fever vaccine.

Here the CDR3 reads CSVRGPGGPKNIQYF. As DNA, the CDR3 is TGCAGCGTTCGGGGGCCAGGGGGGCCCAAAAACATTCAGTACTTC. This chain links TRBV29-1 with TRBJ2-4; a possible D gene is TRBD1 (7 bases). Germline-derived CDR1 and CDR2 are SQVTM and ANQGSEA. The CDR3 totals 15 residues. V was trimmed by 5 bases and J by 2 bases, leaving 16 bases between them.

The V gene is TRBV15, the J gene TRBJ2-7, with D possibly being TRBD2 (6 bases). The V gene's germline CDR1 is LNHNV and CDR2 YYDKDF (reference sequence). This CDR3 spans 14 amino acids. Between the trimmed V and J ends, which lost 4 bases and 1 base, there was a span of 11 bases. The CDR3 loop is CATSTGTASYEQYV. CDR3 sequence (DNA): TGTGCCACCAGCACGGGGACTGCTTCCTACGAGCAGTACGTC.

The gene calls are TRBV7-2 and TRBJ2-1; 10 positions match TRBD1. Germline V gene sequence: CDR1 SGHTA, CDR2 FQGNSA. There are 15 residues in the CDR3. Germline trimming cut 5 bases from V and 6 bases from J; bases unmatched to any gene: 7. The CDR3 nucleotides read TGTGCCAGCAGCATAGGGGGACAGGGGTCCAATGAGCAGTTCTTC. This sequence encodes CASSIGGQGSNEQFF.

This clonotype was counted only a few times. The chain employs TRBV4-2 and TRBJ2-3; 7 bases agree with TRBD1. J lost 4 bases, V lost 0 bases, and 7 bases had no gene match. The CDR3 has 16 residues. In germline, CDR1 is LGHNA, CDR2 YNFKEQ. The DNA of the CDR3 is TGTGCCAGCAGCCAAGATAGGGGGCTGGACGCAGATACGCAGTATTTT. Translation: CASSQDRGLDADTQYF.

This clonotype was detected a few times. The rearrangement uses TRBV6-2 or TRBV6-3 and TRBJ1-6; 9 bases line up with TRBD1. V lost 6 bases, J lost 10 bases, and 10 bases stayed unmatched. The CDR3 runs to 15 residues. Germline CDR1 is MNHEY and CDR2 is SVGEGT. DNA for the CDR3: TGTGCCAGCAGAACTACAGGGGGCCGAGGGTCACCCCTCCACTTT. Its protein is CASRTTGGRGSPLHF.

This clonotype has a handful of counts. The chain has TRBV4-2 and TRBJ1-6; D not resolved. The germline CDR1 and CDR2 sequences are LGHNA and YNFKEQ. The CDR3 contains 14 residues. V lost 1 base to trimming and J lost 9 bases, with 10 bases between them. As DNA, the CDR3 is TGTGCCAGCAGCCAAGGGAGTTGGGTTTCACCCCTCCACTTT. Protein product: CASSQGSWVSPLHF.

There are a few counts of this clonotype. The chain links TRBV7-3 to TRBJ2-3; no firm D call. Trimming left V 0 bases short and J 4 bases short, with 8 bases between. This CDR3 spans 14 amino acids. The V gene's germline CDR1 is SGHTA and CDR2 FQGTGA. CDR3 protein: CASSLTQRPDTQYF. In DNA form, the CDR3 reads TGTGCCAGCAGCTTAACACAGCGCCCAGATACGCAGTATTTT.

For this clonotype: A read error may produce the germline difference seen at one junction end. The CDR3 spells CASSFYGGNTGQLFF. The CDR3 nucleotides are TGTGCCAGCAGCTTTTACGGGGGGAACACCGGGCAGCTGTTTTTT. The J gene is TRBJ2-2, the V gene TRBV5-5; 7 nucleotides agree with TRBD2. The CDR3 has 15 amino acids. Germline V gives CDR1 SGHKS, CDR2 YYEKEE (reference sequence). The full variable domain, completed using reference TRBV5-5 and TRBJ2-2, is DAGVTQSPTHLIKTRGQQVTLRCSPISGHKSVSWYQQVLGQGPQFIFQYYEKEERGRGNFPDRFSARQFPNYSSELNVNALLLGDSALYLCASSFYGGNTGQLFFGEGSRLTVL.

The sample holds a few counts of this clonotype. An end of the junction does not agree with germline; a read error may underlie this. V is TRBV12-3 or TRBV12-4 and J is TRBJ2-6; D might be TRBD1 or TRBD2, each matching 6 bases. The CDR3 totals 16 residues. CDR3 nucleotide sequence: TGTGCCAGCAGCTTAGCTAGGGGGGCTGGGGCCAACGTCCTGACTTTC. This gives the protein CASSLARGAGANVLTF.

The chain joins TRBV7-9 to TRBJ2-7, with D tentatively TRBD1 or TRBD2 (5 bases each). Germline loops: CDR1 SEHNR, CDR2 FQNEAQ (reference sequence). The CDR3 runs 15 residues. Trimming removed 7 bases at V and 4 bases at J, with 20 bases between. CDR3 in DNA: TGTGCCAGCACCTCTGCTGGGGGACCTCTGTACGAGCAGTACTTC. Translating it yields CASTSAGGPLYEQYF. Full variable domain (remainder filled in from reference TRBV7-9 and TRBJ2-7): DTGVSQNPRHKITKRGQNVTFRCDPISEHNRLYWYRQTLGQGPEFLTYFQNEAQLEKSRLLSDRFSAERPKGSFSTLEIQRTEQGDSAMYLCASTSAGGPLYEQYFGPGTRLTVT.

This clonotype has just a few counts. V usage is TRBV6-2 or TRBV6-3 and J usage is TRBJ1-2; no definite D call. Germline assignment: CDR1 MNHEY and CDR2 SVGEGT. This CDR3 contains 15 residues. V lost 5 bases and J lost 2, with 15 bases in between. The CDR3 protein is CASSPSVSLNYGYTF. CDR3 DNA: TGTGCCAGCAGTCCTTCGGTTTCGTTAAACTATGGCTACACCTTC.

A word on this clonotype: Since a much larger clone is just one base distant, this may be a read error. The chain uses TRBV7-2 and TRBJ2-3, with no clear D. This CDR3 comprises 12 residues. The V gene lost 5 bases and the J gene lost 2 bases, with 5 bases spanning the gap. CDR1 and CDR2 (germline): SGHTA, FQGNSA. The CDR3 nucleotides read TGTGCCAGCAGCGCTGACACAGATACGCAGTATTTT. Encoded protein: CASSADTDTQYF. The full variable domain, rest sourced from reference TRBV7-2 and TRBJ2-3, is GAGVSQSPSNKVTEKGKDVELRCDPISGHTALYWYRQSLGQGLEFLIYFQGNSAPDKSGLPSDRFSAERTGGSVSTLTIQRTQQEDSAVYLCASSADTDTQYFGPGTRLTVL.

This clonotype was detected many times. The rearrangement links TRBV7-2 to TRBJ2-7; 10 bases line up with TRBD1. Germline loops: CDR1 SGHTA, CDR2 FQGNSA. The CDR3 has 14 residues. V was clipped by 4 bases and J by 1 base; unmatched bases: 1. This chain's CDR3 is CASSSGQGSYEQYF. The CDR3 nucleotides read TGTGCCAGCAGCTCGGGACAGGGGTCCTACGAGCAGTACTTC.

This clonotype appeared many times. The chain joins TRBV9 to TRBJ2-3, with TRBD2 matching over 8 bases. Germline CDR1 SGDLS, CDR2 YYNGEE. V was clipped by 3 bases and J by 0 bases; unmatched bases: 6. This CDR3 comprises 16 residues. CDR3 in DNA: TGTGCCAGCAGCGCGGGGGGGGGTACTAGCACAGATACGCAGTATTTT. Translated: CASSAGGGTSTDTQYF.

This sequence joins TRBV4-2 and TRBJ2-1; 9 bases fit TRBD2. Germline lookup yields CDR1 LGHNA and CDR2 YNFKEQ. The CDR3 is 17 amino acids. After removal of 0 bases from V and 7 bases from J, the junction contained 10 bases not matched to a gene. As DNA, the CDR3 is TGTGCCAGCAGCCAAGAAGGAGGGCGGGGGGGAGTAAATGAGCAGTTCTTC. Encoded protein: CASSQEGGRGGVNEQFF.

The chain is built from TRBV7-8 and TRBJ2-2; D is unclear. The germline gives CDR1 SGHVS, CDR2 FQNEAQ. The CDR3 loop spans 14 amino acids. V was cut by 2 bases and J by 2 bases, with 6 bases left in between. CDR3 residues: CASSLMGNTGELFF. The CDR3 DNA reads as TGTGCCAGCAGCTTAATGGGTAACACCGGGGAGCTGTTTTTT.